One sample yielded the 8 T cell receptor beta chains listed below, sequenced in a study of T cells in Graves' hyperthyroidism and ophthalmopathy (dated by TCRdb to between 2017 and 2020). Library preparation was by multiplex PCR. TCRdb names Illumina HiSeq 2000 as the instrument used. The TCR beta CDR3 regions were amplified from the RNA transcripts. The first round of RT-PCR for the TCR CDR3 was performed with the HTBI primer set and the Qiagen OneStep RT-PCR kit. Through fastp at Q25 and MiXCR, TCRdb rebuilt clones from the public reads, retaining in-frame beta chains. Rows with one shared CDR3 protein collapse into an entry with the most common genes and DNA. A total of 530,000 or so distinct CDR3 sequences appear in this sample, around 24% of them only once. The ten largest clones capture approximately 10% of the sample. What was sequenced was blood. Source of these receptors: a woman between 25 and 40 years old with Graves' ophthalmopathy.

This clonotype came up many times. The chain links TRBV6-5 to TRBJ2-5; D unresolved. Germline assignment: CDR1 MNHEY and CDR2 SVGAGI. CDR3 length equals 15 residues. Between the trimmed V and J ends, which lost 0 bases and 4 bases, there was a span of 12 bases. In DNA, the CDR3 is TGTGCCAGCAGTTACTCGAATCTGCGCCCAGAGACCCAGTACTTC. Its protein product is CASSYSNLRPETQYF.

This chain uses TRBV11-2 with TRBJ2-1; no firm D call. There are 15 residues in the CDR3. Trimming removed 1 base at V and 8 bases at J, with 15 bases between. From germline, CDR1 is SGHAT and CDR2 FQNNGV. This chain's CDR3 is CASSLGPGVFHEQFF. As DNA, the CDR3 is TGTGCCAGCAGCTTAGGCCCGGGTGTCTTCCATGAGCAGTTCTTC.

This clonotype was recorded once. Sequence at one end of the junction differs from germline and may be a read error. The chain couples TRBV6-5 to TRBJ1-3; D uncertain. The germline V gene encodes CDR1 MNHEY and CDR2 SVGAGI. This CDR3 has 16 amino acids. CDR3 sequence: CASSYASGHQGNTIYF. For the CDR3, the DNA is TGCGCCAGCAGTTACGCGAGCGGGCATCAGGGAAACACCATATATTTT.

This clonotype was recorded at least ten times. The chain is built from TRBV29-1 and TRBJ1-5; no clear D. Germline loops: CDR1 SQVTM, CDR2 ANQGSEA. The V end lost 5 bases, the J end lost 6 bases, and 11 bases lay between the germline ends. This CDR3 has 12 residues. The CDR3 sequence is CSVFSEGQPQHF. The CDR3 DNA reads as TGCAGCGTTTTCTCAGAGGGTCAGCCCCAGCATTTT.

The V and J genes are TRBV2 and TRBJ2-7; D ambiguous. The CDR3 extends over 14 amino acids. V gave up 4 bases and J gave up 0 bases, with 10 bases separating them. Germline values: CDR1 SNHLY, CDR2 FYNNEI. This chain's CDR3 is CASSVGFSSYEQYF. The CDR3, as DNA: TGTGCCAGCAGTGTAGGTTTCAGCTCCTACGAGCAGTACTTC.

Regarding this clonotype: Relative to the germline gene, one junction end is altered; a read error may explain this. The J gene is TRBJ1-5, the V gene TRBV15; D gene uncertain. The CDR3 is 19 residues long. Germline CDR1 LNHNV, CDR2 YYDKDF (reference sequence). The CDR3 sequence is CATSLKIAAVDYSNRPQHF. CDR3 DNA sequence: TGTGCCACCAGCCTAAAAATAGCGGCAGTGGATTATAGCAATCGGCCCCAGCATTTT.

The V gene is TRBV4-3, the J gene TRBJ1-2; TRBD1 is a possible D gene (6 bases). V was shortened by 3 bases and J by 4 bases, with 12 bases between the two germline ends. Germline loops: CDR1 LGHNA, CDR2 YSLEER. The CDR3 is made up of 14 amino acids. CDR3 loop: CASSHSRGGYGYTF. The CDR3 bases are TGCGCCAGCAGCCACAGCAGGGGAGGCTATGGCTACACCTTC.

This clonotype was counted many times. J is TRBJ1-1 and V is TRBV14; TRBD1 agrees at 10 bases. The CDR3 covers 13 residues. V trimming: 4 bases; J trimming: 12 bases; junction bases outside the gene matches: 8. Germline assignment: CDR1 SGHDN and CDR2 FVKESK. The CDR3 DNA is TGTGCCAGCAGCCCAACATGGGGACAGGGGCCTTTCTTT. Residues: CASSPTWGQGPFF.